This T cell receptor beta chain was obtained from a study of T-cell reconstitution after alpha-beta-depleted transplantation in children. A library of TCRbeta sequences, prepared with unique molecular identifiers, was generated. TCRdb re-derived calls from the PCR reads in MiXCR, one entry per CDR3 protein. Of 250,000 to 400,000 distinct CDR3 sequences in the sample, over 20% are singletons; the top ten hold approximately 9.9%. With regard to this clonotype: Its antigen remains unidentified.

Study-level results: Some patients' high day-60 TCRbeta diversity was traced to surviving recipient T cells and thymic progenitors.

This receptor was identified in a male patient between 10 and 17 years old who had a stem cell transplant for acute lymphoblastic leukemia, so the T cells may come from the graft donor. The specimen comprised PBMCs, mostly from graft donor cells, sampled 180 days after TCRalphabeta/CD19-depleted stem cell transplant.

The CDR3 region is CASSSDRPRTYNEQFF. The CDR3 bases are TGTGCCAGCAGCTCAGACAGACCTAGAACCTACAATGAGCAGTTCTTC. The gene calls are TRBV7-3 and TRBJ2-1; D may be TRBD1 (5 bases). CDR3 length: 16 amino acids. V was pared by 4 bases and J by 2 bases, with 15 bases between. CDR1 and CDR2 (germline): SGHTA, FQGTGA.